A single sample gave rise to the 18 T cell receptor beta chains below, sequenced in a study of post-analysis software for immune sequencing data (dated by TCRdb to between 2015 and 2016). The investigation overall reported the following: Significantly higher frequencies in patients than in controls were found for roughly 5 TRBV segments, including TRBV5-6, TRBV5-1 and TRBV20-1.

The library was prepared using PCR. Sequencing used an Illumina HiSeq 2500. Unique molecular identifiers were incorporated into TCR beta cDNA libraries to reduce PCR and sequencing biases. TCRdb reran the public reads through fastp at Q25 and MiXCR, keeping productive beta chains. Each record represents a unique CDR3 protein, reported with the most common genes and DNA among its rows. The sample table records 430,000 or so distinct CDR3 sequences; more than 30% of these occur just once. Clones ranked in the top ten supply 7.5% to 8.5% of the sample. Their antigens remain unidentified. Material for sequencing was blood. Receptor source: a girl aged 2 to 10 with multiple sclerosis.

In its sample, this clonotype was seen a few times. This chain connects TRBV9 to TRBJ2-6; D is unresolved. CDR1 SGDLS and CDR2 YYNGEE come from the germline V gene. V was trimmed by 1 base and J by 0 bases, leaving 2 bases between them. This CDR3 is 14 amino acids long. For the CDR3, the DNA is TGTGCCAGCAGCGTAAGCTCTGGGGCCAACGTCCTGACTTTC. It encodes CASSVSSGANVLTF. The complete variable domain, with remaining parts taken from reference TRBV9 and TRBJ2-6, reads DSGVTQTPKHLITATGQRVTLRCSPRSGDLSVYWYQQSLDQGLQFLIQYYNGEERAKGNILERFSAQQFPDLHSELNLSSLELGDSALYFCASSVSSGANVLTFGAGSRLTVL.

The chain couples TRBV10-3 to TRBJ1-2; 8 nucleotides match TRBD1. Looked up from germline, CDR1 is ENHRY and CDR2 is SYGVKD. V dropped 6 bases and J dropped 2; count of bases not matched to a gene: 2. CDR3 length equals 13 residues. The CDR3 bases are TGTGCCATCAGAGGGACAGGCAACTATGGCTACACCTTC. It yields the protein CAIRGTGNYGYTF.

The chain carries TRBV6-6 and TRBJ2-4; TRBD1 matches 7 bases. Germline CDR1 and CDR2: MNHNY and SVGAGI (reference sequence). The CDR3 loop spans 17 amino acids. With V trimmed by 5 bases and J by 0 bases, 10 bases remained unmatched. The CDR3, as DNA: TGTGCCAGCAGTCGAAACTCGGGACAGCTAGCCAAAAACATTCAGTACTTC. Translation: CASSRNSGQLAKNIQYF.

V usage is TRBV5-6 and J usage is TRBJ2-7; 11 bases line up with TRBD2. The J call may be in error: the DNA end matches TRBJ2-5 better. This CDR3 is 19 amino acids long. Per the germline V gene, CDR1 is SGHDT and CDR2 is YYEEEE. CDR3 DNA: TGTGCCAGCAGCTTCAGTTACAGAGGACTAGCGGGCTACCAAGAGACCCAGTACTTC. This encodes CASSFSYRGLAGYQETQYF.

The chain has TRBV18 and TRBJ2-4; D possibly uses TRBD1 or TRBD2 (5 bases each). The J call may be in error: the DNA end matches TRBJ2-7 better. The germline V gene encodes CDR1 KGHSH and CDR2 LQKENI. The CDR3 spans 12 residues. The DNA of the CDR3 is TGTGCCAGCTCACCGGGGGAGCGCGAGCAGTACTTC. Its protein is CASSPGEREQYF.

This clonotype has just a few counts. The rearrangement uses TRBV5-1 and TRBJ2-6; D is unclear. CDR1 and CDR2 (germline): SGHRS, YFSETQ. Deletions cut 0 bases from V and 0 bases from J, with 7 bases between. The CDR3 is 16 residues long. In nucleotides, the CDR3 is TGCGCCAGCAGCTTGGTTGGGTCCTCTGGGGCCAACGTCCTGACTTTC. This codes for CASSLVGSSGANVLTF.

This clonotype was observed a few times. V gene TRBV9 combines with J gene TRBJ2-7; 10 bases fit TRBD1. V gave up 2 bases and J gave up 3 bases; unmatched junction bases: 8. The CDR3 runs 16 residues. Germline lookup yields CDR1 SGDLS and CDR2 YYNGEE. The CDR3 spells CASSVLGTGAFYEQYF. The CDR3 coding sequence is TGTGCCAGCAGCGTCCTGGGGACAGGGGCGTTCTACGAGCAGTACTTC.

The chain uses TRBV19 and TRBJ1-5; 10 nucleotides line up with TRBD1. The CDR3 is 15 amino acids. The V and J ends lost 6 bases and 2 bases, in that order; junction bases with no gene match: 4. The germline gives CDR1 LNHDA, CDR2 SQIVND (reference sequence). This chain's CDR3 is CASSDRGLGNQPQHF. The CDR3 bases are TGTGCCAGTAGCGACAGGGGGCTGGGCAATCAGCCCCAGCATTTT.

This clonotype turned up a few times. The chain recombines TRBV29-1 with TRBJ2-7; 7 bases line up with TRBD1. The CDR3 sequence is 14 residues long. V was pared by 4 bases and J by 2 bases, with 8 bases of the junction left unmatched. Germline CDR1 SQVTM, CDR2 ANQGSEA. CDR3 protein: CSVVRTGRAYEQYF. CDR3 in DNA: TGCAGCGTTGTCCGGACAGGAAGGGCCTACGAGCAGTACTTC.

CDR3 in amino acids: CASSPVKLYNEQFF. The CDR3 DNA reads TGTGCCAGCTCACCTGTGAAACTGTACAATGAGCAGTTCTTC. The genes are TRBV18 and TRBJ2-1; no clear D gene. The CDR3 has 14 amino acids. Trimming took off 3 bases at V and 4 bases at J, with 10 bases between the two ends. Germline V gene data show CDR1 as KGHSH and CDR2 as LQKENI.

In this sample, this clonotype turned up a few times. DNA for the CDR3: TGTGCCACCCTCGGGGGGGGAAATAAAGGCTATGGCTACACCTTC. This codes for CATLGGGNKGYGYTF. The rearrangement uses TRBV2 and TRBJ1-2, with D maybe TRBD1 (5 bases). Looked up from germline, CDR1 is SNHLY and CDR2 is FYNNEI. Trimming took 10 bases from V and 4 from J, leaving 22 bases between them. This CDR3 contains 15 residues.

V gene TRBV12-3 or TRBV12-4 combines with J gene TRBJ1-2; 9 bases align to TRBD1. The CDR3 is 15 amino acids. V shed 0 bases, J shed 6 bases, and the junction held 5 bases outside the gene matches. Here the CDR3 reads CASSLAGTGNDGYTF. DNA for the CDR3: TGTGCCAGCAGTTTAGCAGGGACAGGGAATGATGGCTACACCTTC.

This clonotype was counted between two and nine times. CDR3 nucleotide sequence: TGTGCCAGCAGTTACTCGGTCAGAAATAACAATGAGCAGTTCTTC. Translated: CASSYSVRNNNEQFF. V is TRBV6-2 or TRBV6-3 and J is TRBJ2-1; D gene uncertain. Germline V lookup: CDR1 MNHEY, CDR2 SVGEGT. Deletions cut 0 bases from V and 5 bases from J, with 11 bases between. The CDR3 sequence is 15 residues long.

V and J are TRBV19 and TRBJ2-7; unclear D gene. The length of the CDR3 is 12 residues. CDR1 LNHDA and CDR2 SQIVND come from the germline V gene (reference sequence). V was pared by 6 bases and J by 4 bases, with 10 bases between. CDR3 bases: TGTGCCAGTAGCACAGAGACTTACGAGCAGTACTTC. Its translation: CASSTETYEQYF. The variable domain in full, with the rest retrieved from reference TRBV19 and TRBJ2-7, is DGGITQSPKYLFRKEGQNVTLSCEQNLNHDAMYWYRQDPGQGLRLIYYSQIVNDFQKGDIAEGYSVSREKKESFPLTVTSAQKNPTAFYLCASSTETYEQYFGPGTRLTVT.

The V and J genes are TRBV5-1 and TRBJ2-5; 9 nucleotides match TRBD1. Trimming removed 0 bases from V and 4 bases from J; junction bases left unmatched: 7. Germline CDR1 SGHRS, CDR2 YFSETQ. The length of the CDR3 is 16 residues. In DNA, the CDR3 is TGCGCCAGCAGCTTGGATGGGACAGGGAACGGAGAGACCCAGTACTTC. Encoded protein: CASSLDGTGNGETQYF.

This clonotype appeared a few times. The rearrangement uses TRBV27 and TRBJ1-5; 11 bases map to TRBD1. The V gene end was trimmed by 5 bases and the J gene end by 6 bases; junction bases not matched to a gene: 6. The CDR3 has 15 amino acids. From germline, CDR1 is MNHEY and CDR2 SMNVEV (reference sequence). CDR3 sequence (DNA): TGTGCCAGCAGTCCCGGGACAGGGGGTAGTCAGCCCCAGCATTTT. Protein sequence: CASSPGTGGSQPQHF.

This chain uses TRBV12-3 or TRBV12-4 with TRBJ1-4; 9 bases map to TRBD1. The CDR3 totals 15 residues. Losses at the gene ends were 5 bases for V and 7 bases for J; bases not matched to a gene: 8. The CDR3 DNA reads TGTGCCAGCAGTCCAAGGACAGGGGAGGGTGAAAAACTGTTTTTT. It is translated as CASSPRTGEGEKLFF.

The rearrangement uses TRBV29-1 and TRBJ1-2, with 7 bases matching TRBD1. Germline CDR1 SQVTM, CDR2 ANQGSEA. V was clipped by 7 bases and J by 2 bases; unmatched bases: 1. This CDR3 contains 11 residues. CDR3 nucleotides: TGCAGCGCGGGACAGAACTATGGCTACACCTTC. It codes for CSAGQNYGYTF.